This T cell receptor beta chain comes out of a study of OX40 agonist ivuxolimab in advanced cancers. The table came from immunoSEQ multiplex PCR; TCRdb's copy has only in-frame clones and leaves some out. The sample yields about 30,000 clones, around 79% seen once. Germline values: CDR1 LNHDA, CDR2 SQIVND (reference sequence). The length of the CDR3 is 15 residues. V lost 5 bases, J lost 5 bases, and 7 bases stayed unmatched. The sequencing here drew on CD4+ or CD8+ T cells sorted from blood, taken in a trial of the OX40 agonist ivuxolimab. The clonotype was recovered from an adult with an advanced solid tumor such as melanoma, head and neck, liver or kidney cancer. The V and J genes are TRBV19 and TRBJ2-1, with 9 bases aligning to TRBD2. The CDR3 spells CASSPKGLADNEQFF. Here the CDR3 DNA reads TGTGCCAGTAGTCCCAAGGGACTAGCCGACAATGAGCAGTTCTTC. Based on the CDR3 plus reference TRBV19 and TRBJ2-1, the full variable domain is DGGITQSPKYLFRKEGQNVTLSCEQNLNHDAMYWYRQDPGQGLRLIYYSQIVNDFQKGDIAEGYSVSREKKESFPLTVTSAQKNPTAFYLCASSPKGLADNEQFFGPGTRLTVL.